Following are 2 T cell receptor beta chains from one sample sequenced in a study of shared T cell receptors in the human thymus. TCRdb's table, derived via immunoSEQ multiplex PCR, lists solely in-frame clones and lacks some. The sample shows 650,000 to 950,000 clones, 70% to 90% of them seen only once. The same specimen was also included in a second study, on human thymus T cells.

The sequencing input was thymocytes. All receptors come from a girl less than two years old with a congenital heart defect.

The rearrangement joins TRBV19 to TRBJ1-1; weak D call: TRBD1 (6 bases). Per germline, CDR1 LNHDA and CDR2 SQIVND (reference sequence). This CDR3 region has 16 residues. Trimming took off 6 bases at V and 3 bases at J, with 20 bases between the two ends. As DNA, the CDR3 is TGTGCCAGTAGAGGACAGCTCTTAAAAACGGACACTGAAGCTTTCTTT. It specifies CASRGQLLKTDTEAFF.

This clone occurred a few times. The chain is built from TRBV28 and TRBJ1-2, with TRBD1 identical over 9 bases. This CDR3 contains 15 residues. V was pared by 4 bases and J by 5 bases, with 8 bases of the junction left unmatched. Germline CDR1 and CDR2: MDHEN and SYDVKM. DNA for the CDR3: TGTGCCAGCAGTTATGTACAGGGGGCTCTTTATGGCTACACCTTC. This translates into CASSYVQGALYGYTF.